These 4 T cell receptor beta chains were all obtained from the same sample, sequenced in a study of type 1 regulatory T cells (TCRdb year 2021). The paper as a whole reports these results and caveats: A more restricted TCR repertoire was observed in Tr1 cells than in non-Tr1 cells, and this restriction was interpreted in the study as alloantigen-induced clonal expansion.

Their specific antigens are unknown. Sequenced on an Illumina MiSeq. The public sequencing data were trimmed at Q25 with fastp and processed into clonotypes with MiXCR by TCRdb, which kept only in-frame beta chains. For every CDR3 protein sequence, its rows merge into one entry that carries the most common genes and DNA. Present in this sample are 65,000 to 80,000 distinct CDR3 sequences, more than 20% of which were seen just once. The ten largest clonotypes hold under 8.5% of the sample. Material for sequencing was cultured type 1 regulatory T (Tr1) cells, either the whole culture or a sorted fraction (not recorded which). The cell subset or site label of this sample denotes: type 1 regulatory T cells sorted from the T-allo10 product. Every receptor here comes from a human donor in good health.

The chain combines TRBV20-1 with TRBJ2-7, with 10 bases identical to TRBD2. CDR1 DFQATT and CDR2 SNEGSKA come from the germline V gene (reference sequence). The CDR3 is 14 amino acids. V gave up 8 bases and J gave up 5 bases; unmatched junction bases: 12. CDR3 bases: TGCAGTTCCACTCTAGCGGGAGTTGCCCACGAGCAGTACTTC. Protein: CSSTLAGVAHEQYF.

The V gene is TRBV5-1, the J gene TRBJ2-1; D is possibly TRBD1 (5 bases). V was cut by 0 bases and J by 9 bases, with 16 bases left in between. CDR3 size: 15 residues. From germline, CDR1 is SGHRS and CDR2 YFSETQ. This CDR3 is CASSLAPGSLSEQFF. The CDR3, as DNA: TGCGCCAGCAGCTTGGCCCCAGGGTCACTTAGTGAGCAGTTCTTC. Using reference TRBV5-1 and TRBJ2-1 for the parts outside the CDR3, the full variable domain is KAGVTQTPRYLIKTRGQQVTLSCSPISGHRSVSWYQQTPGQGLQFLFEYFSETQRNKGNFPGRFSGRQFSNSRSEMNVSTLELGDSALYLCASSLAPGSLSEQFFGPGTRLTVL.

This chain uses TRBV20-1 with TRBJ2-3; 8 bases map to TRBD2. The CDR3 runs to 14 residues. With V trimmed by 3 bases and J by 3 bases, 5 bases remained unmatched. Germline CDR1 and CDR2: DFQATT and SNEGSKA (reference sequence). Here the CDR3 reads CSASGPSGTDTQYF. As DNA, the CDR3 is TGCAGTGCTAGCGGTCCTAGCGGGACAGATACGCAGTATTTT.

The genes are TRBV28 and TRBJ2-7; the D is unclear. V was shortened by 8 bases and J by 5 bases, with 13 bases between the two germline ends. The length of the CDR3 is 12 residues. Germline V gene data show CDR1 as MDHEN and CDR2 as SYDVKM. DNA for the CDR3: TGTGCCAGCTGGGCAAATAATGACGAGCAGTACTTC. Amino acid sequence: CASWANNDEQYF.